Sequencing of this TCR beta chain was carried out in a study of CD8+CD57+ T cells in acquired aplastic anemia. By flow cytometry, patients selected for sequencing had shown an expansion of CD8+CD57+ cells. The template for TCR beta VDJ and CDR3 sequence profiling was genomic DNA. TCRdb reprocessed the reads via MiXCR and lists one record per CDR3 protein. Of fewer than 300,000 distinct CDR3 sequences listed, approximately 80% were seen once; the top ten hold 35% to 50%. Trimming left V 4 bases short and J 8 bases short, with 22 bases between. Per germline, CDR1 SGHNT and CDR2 YYREEE (reference sequence). CDR3 length equals 16 residues. This clonotype was detected only a few times.

This receptor was taken from a human donor with aplastic anemia. The chain recombines TRBV5-4 with TRBJ2-1, with D possibly TRBD2 on 6 matching bases. The sequenced sample was sorted CD4+, CD8+, or CD8+CD57+ T cells (not recorded which) from PBMCs. The CDR3 reads CASSQSSGNGQDEQFF. CDR3 DNA sequence: TGTGCCAGCAGCCAGAGTAGCGGAAACGGTCAGGATGAGCAGTTCTTC.